This passage covers 17 T cell receptor beta chains from one sample sequenced in a study of technical replicates of blood from several donors. The method was immunoSEQ multiplex PCR; TCRdb's version includes in-frame clones alone and lacks a portion of them. This sample has about 91,000 clones, with just under 95% found just once. Sequenced material: T cells isolated from PBMCs. These receptors were taken from a human donor in good health.

The rearrangement links TRBV18 to TRBJ2-7, with 8 bases that match TRBD1. The V gene end was trimmed by 4 bases and the J gene end by 5 bases; junction bases not matched to a gene: 10. The germline gives CDR1 KGHSH, CDR2 LQKENI. This CDR3 has 15 residues. DNA for the CDR3: TGTGCCAGCTCACGGCCGGGACAGGTCCACCACGAGCAGTACTTC. This sequence encodes CASSRPGQVHHEQYF.

V is TRBV7-8 and J is TRBJ2-7; 9 bases align to TRBD2. The V segment lost 1 base and the J segment 5 bases; nucleotides outside the gene matches: 6. This CDR3 has 15 residues. Germline loops: CDR1 SGHVS, CDR2 FQNEAQ. CDR3 DNA sequence: TGTGCCAGCAGCTTAGAAACTAGCGGGCCCCACGAGCAGTACTTC. Its translation: CASSLETSGPHEQYF.

The V and J genes are TRBV7-8 and TRBJ2-1; perhaps TRBD2 as D (5 bases). The V and J ends lost 5 bases and 8 bases respectively, with 10 bases between them. Germline CDR1 SGHVS, CDR2 FQNEAQ. The CDR3 spans 12 residues. CDR3 region: CASSHLAYEQFF. The CDR3 nucleotides read TGTGCCAGCAGCCACCTAGCTTATGAGCAGTTCTTC. The variable domain in full, with the rest retrieved from reference TRBV7-8 and TRBJ2-1, is GAGVSQSPRYKVAKRGQDVALRCDPISGHVSLFWYQQALGQGPEFLTYFQNEAQLDKSGLPSDRFFAERPEGSVSTLKIQRTQQEDSAVYLCASSHLAYEQFFGPGTRLTVL.

The rearrangement joins TRBV2 to TRBJ2-7; TRBD2 aligns across 9 bases. The germline CDR1 and CDR2 sequences are SNHLY and FYNNEI. The CDR3 is 16 residues long. V shed 1 base and J 2 bases; nucleotides not matched to a gene: 6. Written as DNA, the CDR3 is TGTGCCAGCAGTGAAGGGGGTTCTAGCGGGACCTACGAGCAGTACTTC. Its translation: CASSEGGSSGTYEQYF.

This clone appeared a single time. The chain links TRBV30 to TRBJ2-4; 8 nucleotides agree with TRBD1. Germline V gene lookup returns CDR1 GTSNPN and CDR2 SVGIG (reference sequence). With V trimmed by 0 bases and J by 4 bases, 11 bases remained unmatched. The CDR3 spans 17 residues. The DNA of the CDR3 is TGTGCCTGGAGTGTTTTCACCGGACAGGGTCTAAAAAACATTCAGTACTTC. The encoded protein is CAWSVFTGQGLKNIQYF.

The gene calls are TRBV7-9 and TRBJ2-3; no clear D. Trimming took 4 bases from V and 8 from J, leaving 4 bases between them. This CDR3 region has 10 residues. Germline CDR1 SEHNR, CDR2 FQNEAQ (reference sequence). CDR3 sequence: CASSSLTQYF. In DNA, the CDR3 is TGTGCCAGCAGCTCCCTTACGCAGTATTTT.

Only one count was recorded for this clone. This chain uses TRBV5-1 with TRBJ2-5; D is ambiguous. Between the trimmed V and J ends, which lost 4 bases and 1 base, there was a span of 14 bases. The germline CDR1 and CDR2 sequences are SGHRS and YFSETQ. The CDR3 is 15 residues long. The CDR3 sequence: CASSVGFSGQETQYF. CDR3 coding DNA: TGCGCCAGCAGCGTGGGGTTTTCGGGCCAAGAGACCCAGTACTTC.

The rearrangement links TRBV19 to TRBJ2-3; possibly TRBD1 for D (6 bases). Germline V gene data show CDR1 as LNHDA and CDR2 as SQIVND (reference sequence). The CDR3 loop spans 14 amino acids. Deletions cut 8 bases from V and 9 bases from J, with 21 bases between. CDR3 loop: CASQIRGFVETQYF. CDR3 nucleotide sequence: TGTGCCAGTCAAATCAGGGGATTTGTGGAAACGCAGTATTTT.

V gene TRBV7-8 combines with J gene TRBJ1-6, with TRBD1 identical over 7 bases. Unmatched junction bases numbered 12, after V lost 3 bases and J lost 10 bases. Germline loops: CDR1 SGHVS, CDR2 FQNEAQ. This CDR3 has 16 residues. CDR3 DNA: TGTGCCAGCAGCTTGAACAGGGGAAAGGGTGGGTCACCCCTCCACTTT. Translated, it gives CASSLNRGKGGSPLHF.

This chain connects TRBV6-1 to TRBJ2-1; the match to TRBD2 covers 7 bases. The germline gives CDR1 MNHNS, CDR2 SASEGT. The CDR3 runs 16 residues. Germline trimming cut 4 bases from V and 9 bases from J; bases unmatched to any gene: 15. The CDR3 coding sequence is TGTGCCAGCAGTGGGGGCCGCGGGAGCCCATCCGTTGAGCAGTTCTTC. Amino acid sequence: CASSGGRGSPSVEQFF.

The CDR3 is CASSAGGPPYGYTF. The CDR3 nucleotides are TGCGCCAGCAGCGCAGGGGGCCCTCCCTATGGCTACACCTTC. The V gene is TRBV5-1, the J gene TRBJ1-2; 8 bases fit TRBD1. Germline CDR1 reads SGHRS; CDR2 reads YFSETQ. With 4 bases clipped from V and 4 bases from J, the junction kept 6 bases outside the gene matches. The CDR3 covers 14 residues.

The V call is TRBV9, the J call TRBJ2-7, with D tentatively TRBD1 (6 bases). Trimming cost V 0 bases and J 3 bases, with 10 bases left between them. Germline CDR1 reads SGDLS; CDR2 reads YYNGEE. The CDR3 has 14 amino acids. CDR3 in amino acids: CASSVGQASYEQYF. DNA of the CDR3: TGTGCCAGCAGCGTAGGACAGGCGAGCTACGAGCAGTACTTC.

The chain links TRBV5-1 to TRBJ2-3; TRBD1 is a possible D gene (6 bases). V shed 0 bases and J shed 4 bases, with 6 bases lying between them. CDR3 length: 13 amino acids. The germline V gene has CDR1 SGHRS and CDR2 YFSETQ. The CDR3 region has the DNA TGCGCCAGCAGCTTGGGACAGGCAGATACGCAGTATTTT. Encoded protein: CASSLGQADTQYF.

This chain connects TRBV2 to TRBJ1-3, with D maybe TRBD1 (5 bases). Germline CDR1 and CDR2: SNHLY and FYNNEI. Deletions cut 8 bases from V and 7 bases from J, with 21 bases between. CDR3 size: 15 residues. As DNA, the CDR3 is TGTGCCAGCTGTAGCGACCGTTCAGGGAGGAACACCATATATTTT. It codes for CASCSDRSGRNTIYF.

The J gene is TRBJ1-4, the V gene TRBV19, with 12 positions matching TRBD1. The CDR3 spans 16 residues. The germline V gene encodes CDR1 LNHDA and CDR2 SQIVND (reference sequence). The trim removed 7 bases at V and 8 bases at J, leaving 11 bases unmatched. The CDR3 loop reads CASTPGTGGPGEKLFF. The CDR3 nucleotides read TGTGCCAGTACTCCCGGGACAGGGGGCCCAGGGGAAAAACTGTTTTTT.

The rearrangement uses TRBV4-1 and TRBJ2-3; possibly TRBD2 for D (5 bases). The CDR3 totals 16 residues. CDR1 and CDR2 from the germline V gene are MGHRA and YSYEKL. Trimming stripped 1 base from V and 1 base from J, with 12 bases between. The CDR3 DNA is TGCGCCAGCAGCCAAGTGGGAGCGTTCCGCACAGATACGCAGTATTTT. Amino acid sequence: CASSQVGAFRTDTQYF.

The chain carries TRBV5-1 and TRBJ2-1, with a weak D call TRBD1 (6 bases). Per germline, CDR1 SGHRS and CDR2 YFSETQ. V was cut by 4 bases and J by 8 bases, with 16 bases left in between. The CDR3 contains 14 residues. CDR3 in DNA: TGCGCCAGCAGCGCAAACAGGGTAAGCGATGAGCAGTTCTTC. As protein: CASSANRVSDEQFF.